This T cell receptor (beta chain) appears in the sequencing data of a study of immune heterogeneity within non-small cell lung tumors (dated by TCRdb to between 2018 and 2020). Regarding the research as a whole: Histology comprised a handful of squamous cell carcinomas, roughly ten non-squamous carcinomas and 1 tumor not otherwise specified. To examine intratumoral immune heterogeneity, the study used whole-exome sequencing, RNA-seq and TCR beta repertoire sequencing on multiple spatially distinct regions of each NSCLC tumor. TCR repertoires were analyzed from some 59 tumor loci of approximately 16 patients, whereas transcriptome data were available for only 40 to 50 loci from some eleven patients. For mutant peptides 8 to 11 amino acids long, netMHCpan-3.0 predicted neoantigen binding to the HLA alleles of each patient. On the study overall, not on this receptor specifically: Individual patients mostly had different high-frequency TCR beta clonotypes. A statistically significant but moderate positive correlation (R about 0.34) was observed between local T-cell repertoire clonality and local tumor mutational burden. Within a patient, identical dominant CDR3B clonotypes were found to recur across loci, yet unique high-frequency clones were also harbored in different tumor locations.

The TCR beta CDR3 region was amplified with a multiplex PCR system whose first round ran for around 10 cycles using 32 V-gene forward primers and 13 J-gene reverse primers. First-round PCR used a QIAGEN Multiplex PCR Kit, and primer sequences were filed in Chinese patent CN105087789A. Illumina universal primers were added in a second PCR round performed with the Phusion High-Fidelity PCR Kit. Paired-end sequencing of TCR libraries was carried out on the Illumina HiSeq X Ten platform at a read length of 151 bp. Under the source paper's analysis protocol: Reads lacking multiplex PCR primers were removed with Cutadapt, read pairs were merged with PEAR, and CDR3 regions were called with MiXCR default settings. Repertoire diversity was assessed by Shannon entropy, and clonality was calculated as one minus the Shannon entropy divided by the ln of the count of productive unique sequences. Clonotypes at a frequency of at least 0.5% were defined as dominant or high-frequency T-cell clones. TCRdb took the public reads, trimmed them with fastp at Q25, ran MiXCR for clone calling and kept in-frame beta chains. Merged by CDR3 protein, the rows form single entries marked with the most common genes and DNA. V and J calls and clone size were set by TCRdb, not the authors. Here the sample has some 2,100 distinct CDR3 sequences; roughly a third occur a single time. The ten largest make up around 24% of the sample.

A remark on this clonotype: Its antigen is unknown. No base-level quality is on record; no much larger clone is a single base apart.

Genomic DNA was extracted from bulk tumor tissue and used as the TCR template, and roughly 590 ng gDNA was amplified per sample. Multiple biopsies per primary tumor were taken during surgery, spaced as far apart as possible within the tumor mass. The study cohort was described as untreated and was composed of newly diagnosed NSCLC cases undergoing curative surgery. The samples came from 15 or so patients with newly diagnosed non-small cell lung cancer who were having surgery intended to be curative. A couple of independent pathologists reviewed the resected tumor masses. Sequencing was performed only on DNA and RNA samples of high quality. This TCR was sampled from a man between 65 and 80 years old with non-small cell lung cancer. The specimen was lung tumor tissue.

The CDR3 sequence is CASSTSRVSAFF. The bases read TGTGCCAGTAGTACGTCCCGGGTCTCCGCTTTCTTT. This chain joins TRBV19 to TRBJ1-1; a confident D gene designation cannot be given. The CDR1 and CDR2 encoded by the germline V gene (reference sequence) are LNHDA and SQIVND. V is pared back by 4 bases and J by 11 bases, with 14 bases lying between the germline termini. The cysteine opens and the phenylalanine closes a CDR3 of 12 amino acids. This entry keeps only the CDR3 DNA: 36 bases, framed from base 1.